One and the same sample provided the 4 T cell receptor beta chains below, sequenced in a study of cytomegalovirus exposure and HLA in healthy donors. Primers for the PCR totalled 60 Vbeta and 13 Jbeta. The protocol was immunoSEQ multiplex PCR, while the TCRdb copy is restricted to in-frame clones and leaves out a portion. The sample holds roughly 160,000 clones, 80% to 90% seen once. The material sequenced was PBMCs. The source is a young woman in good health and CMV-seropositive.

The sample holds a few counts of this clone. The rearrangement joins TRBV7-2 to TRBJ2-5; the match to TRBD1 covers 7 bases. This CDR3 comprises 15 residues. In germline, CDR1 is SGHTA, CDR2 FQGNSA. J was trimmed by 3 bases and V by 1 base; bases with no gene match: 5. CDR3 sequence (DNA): TGTGCCAGCAGCTTAGACGCAGGGGGTGAAGAGACCCAGTACTTC. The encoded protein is CASSLDAGGEETQYF. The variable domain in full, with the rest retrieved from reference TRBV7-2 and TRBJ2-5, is GAGVSQSPSNKVTEKGKDVELRCDPISGHTALYWYRQSLGQGLEFLIYFQGNSAPDKSGLPSDRFSAERTGGSVSTLTIQRTQQEDSAVYLCASSLDAGGEETQYFGPGTRLLVL.

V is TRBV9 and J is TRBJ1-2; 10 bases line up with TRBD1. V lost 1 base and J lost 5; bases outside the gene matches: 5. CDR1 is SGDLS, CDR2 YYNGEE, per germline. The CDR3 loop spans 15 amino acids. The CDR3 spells CASSVLGTGAYGYTF. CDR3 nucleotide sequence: TGTGCCAGCAGCGTACTCGGGACAGGGGCGTATGGCTACACCTTC.

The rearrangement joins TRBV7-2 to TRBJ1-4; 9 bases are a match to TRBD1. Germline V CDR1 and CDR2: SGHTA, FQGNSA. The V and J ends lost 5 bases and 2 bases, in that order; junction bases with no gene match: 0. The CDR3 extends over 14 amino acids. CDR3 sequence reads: CASSDRGTNEKLFF. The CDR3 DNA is TGTGCCAGCAGCGACAGGGGGACTAATGAAAAACTGTTTTTT.

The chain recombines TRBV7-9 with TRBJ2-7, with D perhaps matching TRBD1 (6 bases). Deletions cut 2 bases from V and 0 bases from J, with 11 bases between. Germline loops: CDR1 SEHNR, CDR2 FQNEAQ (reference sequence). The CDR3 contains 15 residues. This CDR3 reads CASSLRGSSSYEQYF. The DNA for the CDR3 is TGTGCCAGCAGCTTAAGGGGGAGCAGCTCCTACGAGCAGTACTTC.